The rows below give T cell receptor beta chains drawn from one sample of a study of cytomegalovirus exposure and HLA in healthy donors. Produced via immunoSEQ multiplex PCR; TCRdb's table is partial and in-frame only. The data contain around 100,000 clones, roughly 66% of them singletons. The sequenced sample was PBMCs. The receptors here all came from a woman aged 50 to 60 in good health and CMV-seronegative. Each CDR3 is given with its conserved first and last residue. A D gene is named only where the DNA matches it firmly. Some rows mark clone size as missing; the rest say once, few, many or name a class of expanded clone.

abundance: .
d_gene: .
v_gene: TRBV4-2
j_gene: TRBJ1-5
CDR3aa: CASSQSIGSKGVPGQPQHF
CDR3nt: TGTGCCAGCAGCCAAAGTATAGGATCTAAGGGAGTACCGGGCCAGCCCCAGCATTTT

abundance: few
d_gene: TRBD1
v_gene: TRBV5-4
j_gene: TRBJ2-7
CDR3aa: CASSLGQGAQYEQYF
CDR3nt: TGTGCCAGCAGCTTGGGACAGGGGGCCCAATACGAGCAGTACTTC

abundance: few
d_gene: .
v_gene: TRBV4-1
j_gene: TRBJ2-5
CDR3aa: CASSLRTGSGETQYF
CDR3nt: TGCGCCAGCAGCCTCCGAACAGGGTCTGGGGAGACCCAGTACTTC

abundance: .
d_gene: .
v_gene: TRBV6-5
j_gene: TRBJ1-4
CDR3aa: CASSPTDSEGDVLFF
CDR3nt: TGTGCCAGCAGCCCCACGGATTCCGAGGGGGATGTGCTGTTTTTT

abundance: .
d_gene: .
v_gene: TRBV11-3
j_gene: TRBJ2-7
CDR3aa: CASSFFQGSEQYF
CDR3nt: TGTGCCAGCAGCTTTTTTCAGGGGAGCGAGCAGTACTTC

abundance: .
d_gene: .
v_gene: TRBV2
j_gene: TRBJ1-5
CDR3aa: CASGLGHPLWNNQPQHF
CDR3nt: TGTGCCAGCGGACTGGGACACCCACTATGGAACAATCAGCCCCAGCATTTT

abundance: once
d_gene: .
v_gene: TRBV19
j_gene: TRBJ2-7
CDR3aa: CASSSDLTYEQYF
CDR3nt: TGTGCCAGTAGCTCGGACTTAACCTACGAGCAGTACTTC

abundance: .
d_gene: .
v_gene: TRBV11-3
j_gene: TRBJ2-1
CDR3aa: CASSSSGRGSSYNEQFF
CDR3nt: TGTGCCAGCAGCTCCTCGGGTCGGGGAAGCTCCTACAATGAGCAGTTCTTC

abundance: .
d_gene: TRBD1
v_gene: TRBV7-8
j_gene: TRBJ2-1
CDR3aa: CASSLDRNNEQFF
CDR3nt: TGTGCCAGCAGCTTGGACAGGAACAATGAGCAGTTCTTC

abundance: .
d_gene: TRBD1
v_gene: TRBV5-1
j_gene: TRBJ1-1
CDR3aa: CASSPGGQGNAFF
CDR3nt: TGCGCCAGCAGCCCGGGGGGACAGGGTAACGCTTTCTTT

abundance: few
d_gene: TRBD1
v_gene: TRBV6-1
j_gene: TRBJ2-7
CDR3aa: CASRDRVLNYEQYF
CDR3nt: TGTGCCAGCAGGGACAGGGTTCTTAACTACGAGCAGTACTTC

abundance: .
d_gene: .
v_gene: TRBV27
j_gene: TRBJ2-4
CDR3aa: CASSTLRTDTAVAKNIQYF
CDR3nt: TGTGCCAGCAGCACGCTCAGGACTGATACTGCCGTGGCCAAAAACATTCAGTACTTC

abundance: .
d_gene: .
v_gene: TRBV7-9
j_gene: TRBJ2-1
CDR3aa: CASSPQEGTRGFF
CDR3nt: TGTGCCAGCAGCCCTCAGGAGGGTACGCGTGGGTTCTTC

abundance: .
d_gene: .
v_gene: TRBV7-3
j_gene: TRBJ2-3
CDR3aa: CASSLRAGSTDTQYF
CDR3nt: TGTGCCAGCAGCTTAAGGGCAGGTAGCACAGATACGCAGTATTTT

abundance: once
d_gene: TRBD1
v_gene: TRBV5-1
j_gene: TRBJ1-2
CDR3aa: CASSTTDRGGYTF
CDR3nt: TGCGCCAGCAGCACGACGGACAGGGGTGGCTACACCTTC

abundance: .
d_gene: .
v_gene: TRBV19
j_gene: TRBJ2-1
CDR3aa: CASSSDTGKQFF
CDR3nt: TGTGCCAGTAGTTCTGACACAGGGAAACAGTTCTTC

abundance: .
d_gene: .
v_gene: TRBV13
j_gene: TRBJ2-7
CDR3aa: CASSPRQSYEQYF
CDR3nt: TGTGCCAGCAGTCCGAGACAGAGCTACGAGCAGTACTTC

abundance: .
d_gene: TRBD2
v_gene: TRBV28
j_gene: TRBJ2-7
CDR3aa: CASREGLAGFEQYF
CDR3nt: TGTGCCAGCAGAGAGGGACTAGCGGGCTTCGAGCAGTACTTC

abundance: .
d_gene: .
v_gene: TRBV27
j_gene: TRBJ2-1
CDR3aa: CASSLRQQGTHNEQFF
CDR3nt: TGTGCCAGCAGTTTAAGGCAACAGGGAACTCACAATGAGCAGTTCTTC

abundance: .
d_gene: .
v_gene: TRBV15
j_gene: TRBJ2-3
CDR3aa: CATSSTTSPWVAQYF
CDR3nt: TGTGCCACCAGCAGCACGACAAGCCCCTGGGTTGCGCAGTATTTT

abundance: .
d_gene: .
v_gene: TRBV11-2
j_gene: TRBJ2-7
CDR3aa: CASSLVDIGPYEQYF
CDR3nt: TGTGCCAGCAGCTTAGTGGACATAGGGCCCTACGAGCAGTACTTC

abundance: .
d_gene: .
v_gene: TRBV21-1
j_gene: TRBJ2-1
CDR3aa: CASSKIGGTGYNEQLF
CDR3nt: TGTGCCAGCAGCAAAATCGGGGGGACAGGTTACAATGAGCAGCTCTTC

abundance: .
d_gene: .
v_gene: TRBV5-6
j_gene: TRBJ1-1
CDR3aa: CASSWTVNTEAFF
CDR3nt: TGTGCCAGCAGCTGGACAGTGAACACTGAAGCTTTCTTT

abundance: few
d_gene: TRBD2
v_gene: TRBV4-1
j_gene: TRBJ2-7
CDR3aa: CASSQVTSGKGYEQYF
CDR3nt: TGCGCCAGCAGCCAAGTAACTAGCGGGAAGGGCTACGAGCAGTACTTC

abundance: few
d_gene: TRBD1
v_gene: TRBV28
j_gene: TRBJ1-4
CDR3aa: CASSLSQGVKLFF
CDR3nt: TGTGCCAGCAGTTTATCCCAGGGGGTCAAACTGTTTTTT

abundance: .
d_gene: .
v_gene: TRBV4-3
j_gene: TRBJ2-1
CDR3aa: CASSPPNSRRRKYNEQFF
CDR3nt: TGCGCCAGCAGCCCCCCAAATTCTAGGAGGCGAAAATACAATGAGCAGTTCTTC

abundance: .
d_gene: .
v_gene: TRBV7-9
j_gene: TRBJ2-3
CDR3aa: CASSLFSWDTQYF
CDR3nt: TGTGCCAGCAGCTTGTTCAGTTGGGATACGCAGTATTTT

abundance: once
d_gene: TRBD1
v_gene: TRBV28
j_gene: TRBJ2-1
CDR3aa: CASSLWGTGSYNEQFF
CDR3nt: TGTGCCAGCAGTCTCTGGGGGACAGGGTCCTACAATGAGCAGTTCTTC

abundance: .
d_gene: TRBD1
v_gene: TRBV10-3
j_gene: TRBJ1-6
CDR3aa: CAISTAGTGGSPLHF
CDR3nt: TGTGCCATCTCCACCGCCGGGACAGGGGGCTCACCCCTCCACTTT

abundance: .
d_gene: TRBD2
v_gene: TRBV4-2
j_gene: TRBJ2-7
CDR3aa: CASSQAQTSGYEQYF
CDR3nt: TGTGCCAGCAGCCAAGCCCAGACTAGCGGCTACGAGCAGTACTTC

abundance: .
d_gene: TRBD1
v_gene: TRBV30
j_gene: TRBJ1-1
CDR3aa: CAWSRQGLEAFF
CDR3nt: TGTGCCTGGAGTCGACAGGGCCTTGAGGCTTTCTTT

abundance: .
d_gene: .
v_gene: TRBV28
j_gene: TRBJ1-1
CDR3aa: CASISLGGLAAEAFF
CDR3nt: TGTGCCAGCATTAGTTTGGGAGGGCTCGCGGCTGAAGCTTTCTTT

abundance: few
d_gene: TRBD1
v_gene: TRBV6-1
j_gene: TRBJ1-5
CDR3aa: CASSRQGGNQPQHF
CDR3nt: TGTGCCAGCAGTCGACAGGGGGGCAATCAGCCCCAGCATTTT

abundance: .
d_gene: .
v_gene: TRBV29-1
j_gene: TRBJ2-3
CDR3aa: CSVAGTGDWDTQYF
CDR3nt: TGCAGCGTGGCCGGGACGGGGGATTGGGATACGCAGTATTTT